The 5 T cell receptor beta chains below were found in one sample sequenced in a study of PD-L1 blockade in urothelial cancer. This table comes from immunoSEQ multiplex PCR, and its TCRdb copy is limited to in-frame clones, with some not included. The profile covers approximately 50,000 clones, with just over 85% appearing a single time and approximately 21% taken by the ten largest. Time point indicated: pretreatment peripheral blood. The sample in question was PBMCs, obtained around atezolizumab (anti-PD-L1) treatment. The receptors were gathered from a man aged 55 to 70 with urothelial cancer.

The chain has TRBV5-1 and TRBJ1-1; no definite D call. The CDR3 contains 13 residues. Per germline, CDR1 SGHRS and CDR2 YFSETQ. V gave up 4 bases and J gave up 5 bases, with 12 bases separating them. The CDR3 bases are TGCGCCAGCAGCCCGGATCCAGGTACTGAAGCTTTCTTT. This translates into CASSPDPGTEAFF.

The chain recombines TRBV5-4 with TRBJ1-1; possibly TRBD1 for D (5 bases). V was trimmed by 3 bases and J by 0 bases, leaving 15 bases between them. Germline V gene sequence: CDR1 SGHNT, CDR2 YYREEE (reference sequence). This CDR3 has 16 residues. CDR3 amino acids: CASSSQGLLVNTEAFF. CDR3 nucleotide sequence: TGTGCCAGCAGCTCCCAGGGTCTTTTGGTGAACACTGAAGCTTTCTTT.

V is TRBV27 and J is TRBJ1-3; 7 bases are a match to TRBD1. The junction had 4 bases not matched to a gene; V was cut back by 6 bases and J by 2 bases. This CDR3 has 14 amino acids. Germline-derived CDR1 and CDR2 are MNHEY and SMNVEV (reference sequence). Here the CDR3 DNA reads TGTGCCAGCAGGGCACAGGGGACTGGAAACACCATATATTTT. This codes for CASRAQGTGNTIYF.

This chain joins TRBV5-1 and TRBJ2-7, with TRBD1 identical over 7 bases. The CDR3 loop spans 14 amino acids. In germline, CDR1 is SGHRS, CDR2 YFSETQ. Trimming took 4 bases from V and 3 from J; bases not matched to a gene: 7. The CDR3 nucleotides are TGCGCCAGCAGCCCCCGACAGGGCGACTACGAGCAGTACTTC. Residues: CASSPRQGDYEQYF. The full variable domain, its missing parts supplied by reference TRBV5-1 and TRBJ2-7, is KAGVTQTPRYLIKTRGQQVTLSCSPISGHRSVSWYQQTPGQGLQFLFEYFSETQRNKGNFPGRFSGRQFSNSRSEMNVSTLELGDSALYLCASSPRQGDYEQYFGPGTRLTVT.

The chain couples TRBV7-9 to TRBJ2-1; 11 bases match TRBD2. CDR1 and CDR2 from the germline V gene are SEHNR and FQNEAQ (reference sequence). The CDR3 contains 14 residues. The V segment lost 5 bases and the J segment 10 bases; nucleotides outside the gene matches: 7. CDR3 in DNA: TGTGCCAGCAGCGAACTAGCGGGGGTGGAGGAGCAGTTCTTC. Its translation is CASSELAGVEEQFF.